A selection of T cell receptor beta chains follows, all from one sample in a study of blood T cell repertoires in COVID-19. Generated by immunoSEQ multiplex PCR, the TCRdb table keeps only in-frame clones and is missing some. In the table there are about 120,000 clones, approximately 87% of which are singletons. Material: peripheral blood. These receptors were taken from a man aged 25-45 years with acute or convalescent COVID-19. CDR3s include the opening cysteine and the closing phenylalanine or tryptophan. A D gene is named only where the DNA matches it firmly. A row's size may be missing; if present it is once, few, many or a size class.

v_gene: TRBV5-1; j_gene: TRBJ1-1; d_gene: TRBD1; abundance: -; CDR3aa: CASSRGQGVVEAFF; CDR3nt: TGCGCCAGCAGCCGGGGACAGGGTGTGGTTGAAGCTTTCTTT
v_gene: TRBV13; j_gene: TRBJ2-3; d_gene: -; abundance: -; CDR3aa: CASSLRGSTDTQYF; CDR3nt: TGTGCCAGCAGCTTAAGGGGGAGCACAGATACGCAGTATTTT
v_gene: TRBV6-1; j_gene: TRBJ1-2; d_gene: -; abundance: -; CDR3aa: CASSDNGGYYGYTF; CDR3nt: TGTGCCAGCAGTGACAATGGGGGGTACTATGGCTACACCTTC
v_gene: TRBV7-9; j_gene: TRBJ1-2; d_gene: -; abundance: -; CDR3aa: CASSLVTGNYGYTF; CDR3nt: TGTGCCAGCAGCTTAGTGACGGGGAACTATGGCTACACCTTC
v_gene: TRBV2; j_gene: TRBJ1-5; d_gene: -; abundance: -; CDR3aa: CASSLSPNQPQHF; CDR3nt: TGTGCCAGCAGCCTAAGTCCCAATCAGCCCCAGCATTTT
v_gene: TRBV10-3; j_gene: TRBJ2-7; d_gene: TRBD2; abundance: -; CDR3aa: CAISEPTGGSNF; CDR3nt: TGTGCCATCAGTGAGCCCACCGGGGGGAGTAACTTC
v_gene: TRBV11-2; j_gene: TRBJ2-2; d_gene: TRBD2; abundance: -; CDR3aa: CASSFASGDTSNTGELFF; CDR3nt: TGTGCCAGCAGCTTCGCTAGCGGGGACACCTCGAACACCGGGGAGCTGTTTTTT
v_gene: TRBV15; j_gene: TRBJ1-5; d_gene: -; abundance: -; CDR3aa: CATSMGGSGQPQHF; CDR3nt: TGTGCCACCAGCATGGGAGGGTCCGGTCAGCCCCAGCATTTT
v_gene: TRBV19; j_gene: TRBJ2-2; d_gene: -; abundance: -; CDR3aa: CAGGSGHLNTGELFF; CDR3nt: TGTGCCGGGGGAAGCGGGCACCTGAACACCGGGGAGCTGTTTTTT
v_gene: TRBV20-1; j_gene: TRBJ1-2; d_gene: TRBD1; abundance: few; CDR3aa: CSAWTGGYTF; CDR3nt: TGCAGTGCGTGGACAGGAGGCTACACCTTC
v_gene: TRBV7-8; j_gene: TRBJ2-1; d_gene: TRBD2; abundance: -; CDR3aa: CASSLELADYNEQFF; CDR3nt: TGTGCCAGCAGCTTAGAACTAGCGGATTACAATGAGCAGTTCTTC
v_gene: TRBV27; j_gene: TRBJ1-5; d_gene: -; abundance: -; CDR3aa: CASSPSTGGRSNQPQHF; CDR3nt: TGTGCCAGCAGCCCCTCCACCGGAGGACGGAGCAATCAGCCCCAGCATTTT
v_gene: TRBV3-1/TRBV3-2; j_gene: TRBJ2-5; d_gene: -; abundance: -; CDR3aa: CASSQLIPPQHQETQYF; CDR3nt: TGTGCCAGCAGCCAACTAATCCCGCCGCAACACCAAGAGACCCAGTACTTC
v_gene: TRBV6-2/TRBV6-3; j_gene: TRBJ2-1; d_gene: TRBD1; abundance: -; CDR3aa: CASSYWGTGEYNEQFF; CDR3nt: TGTGCCAGCAGTTACTGGGGGACAGGGGAATACAATGAGCAGTTCTTC
v_gene: TRBV2; j_gene: TRBJ2-7; d_gene: TRBD1; abundance: -; CDR3aa: CASSADRGQYEQYF; CDR3nt: TGTGCCAGCAGTGCCGACAGGGGGCAATACGAGCAGTACTTC
v_gene: TRBV29-1; j_gene: TRBJ2-3; d_gene: -; abundance: -; CDR3aa: CSVAYTDTQYF; CDR3nt: TGCAGCGTTGCCTACACAGATACGCAGTATTTT
v_gene: TRBV6-2/TRBV6-3; j_gene: TRBJ1-3; d_gene: TRBD1; abundance: -; CDR3aa: CASSQTLWDRRNGNTIYF; CDR3nt: TGTGCCAGCAGTCAGACTCTTTGGGACAGGAGGAATGGAAACACCATATATTTT
v_gene: TRBV5-1; j_gene: TRBJ2-1; d_gene: TRBD2; abundance: -; CDR3aa: CASSLGSGGNNEQFF; CDR3nt: TGCGCCAGCAGCTTGGGTAGCGGGGGAAACAATGAGCAGTTCTTC
v_gene: TRBV6-2/TRBV6-3; j_gene: TRBJ1-2; d_gene: TRBD1; abundance: -; CDR3aa: CASSYSGTGIDGYTF; CDR3nt: TGTGCCAGCAGTTACTCCGGGACAGGGATAGATGGCTACACCTTC
v_gene: TRBV23-1; j_gene: TRBJ1-2; d_gene: -; abundance: -; CDR3aa: CASSPEGRRKTNYGYTF; CDR3nt: TGCGCCAGCAGTCCCGAGGGCAGGCGCAAGACTAACTATGGCTACACCTTC
v_gene: TRBV19; j_gene: TRBJ2-1; d_gene: TRBD2; abundance: -; CDR3aa: CASSTPAGGGNNEQFF; CDR3nt: TGTGCCAGTAGTACTCCAGCTGGCGGGGGAAACAATGAGCAGTTCTTC
v_gene: TRBV6-5; j_gene: TRBJ1-1; d_gene: TRBD1; abundance: -; CDR3aa: CASILTGGYTEAFF; CDR3nt: TGTGCCAGCATCCTGACAGGGGGCTACACTGAAGCTTTCTTT
v_gene: TRBV7-2; j_gene: TRBJ2-3; d_gene: TRBD2; abundance: -; CDR3aa: CASSVAGASHTQYF; CDR3nt: TGTGCCAGCAGTGTAGCGGGGGCCTCACATACGCAGTATTTT
v_gene: TRBV4-1; j_gene: TRBJ2-5; d_gene: TRBD2; abundance: -; CDR3aa: CASSQPGLEETQYF; CDR3nt: TGCGCCAGCAGCCAACCGGGACTAGAAGAGACCCAGTACTTC
v_gene: TRBV4-2; j_gene: TRBJ2-1; d_gene: TRBD2; abundance: -; CDR3aa: CASSPRLAGDRKEQFF; CDR3nt: TGTGCCAGCAGCCCCAGACTAGCGGGGGACCGCAAGGAGCAGTTCTTC
v_gene: TRBV19; j_gene: TRBJ2-5; d_gene: TRBD1; abundance: -; CDR3aa: CASSIRQGVQETQYF; CDR3nt: TGTGCCAGTAGTATCAGACAGGGGGTTCAAGAGACCCAGTACTTC
v_gene: TRBV6-5; j_gene: TRBJ2-3; d_gene: -; abundance: -; CDR3aa: CASSTQVPDTQYF; CDR3nt: TGTGCCAGCAGCACACAGGTACCAGATACGCAGTATTTT
v_gene: TRBV30; j_gene: TRBJ2-3; d_gene: -; abundance: -; CDR3aa: CAGARGSTDTQYF; CDR3nt: TGTGCCGGGGCGAGGGGGAGCACAGATACGCAGTATTTT
v_gene: TRBV5-6; j_gene: TRBJ1-1; d_gene: -; abundance: -; CDR3aa: CASSFGGRVGTEAFF; CDR3nt: TGTGCCAGCAGCTTCGGGGGGCGCGTGGGTACTGAAGCTTTCTTT
v_gene: TRBV7-2; j_gene: TRBJ1-1; d_gene: TRBD1; abundance: -; CDR3aa: CASSPWTGARTEAFF; CDR3nt: TGTGCCAGCAGCCCCTGGACAGGGGCGCGCACTGAAGCTTTCTTT
v_gene: TRBV7-8; j_gene: TRBJ2-1; d_gene: TRBD2; abundance: -; CDR3aa: CASSPRVAGEVDEQFF; CDR3nt: TGTGCCAGCAGCCCCCGCGTAGCGGGAGAGGTGGATGAGCAGTTCTTC
v_gene: TRBV7-3; j_gene: TRBJ1-1; d_gene: TRBD1; abundance: -; CDR3aa: CASGMTGSTEAFF; CDR3nt: TGTGCCAGCGGAATGACAGGGAGCACTGAAGCTTTCTTT
v_gene: TRBV30; j_gene: TRBJ1-1; d_gene: -; abundance: -; CDR3aa: CRNGATEAFF; CDR3nt: TGTCGGAATGGGGCCACTGAAGCTTTCTTT
v_gene: TRBV10-3; j_gene: TRBJ2-2; d_gene: -; abundance: -; CDR3aa: CAAAGAGDTGELFF; CDR3nt: TGTGCCGCTGCAGGGGCCGGGGACACCGGGGAGCTGTTTTTT
v_gene: TRBV14; j_gene: TRBJ1-2; d_gene: TRBD1; abundance: -; CDR3aa: CASSPTGVYGYTF; CDR3nt: TGTGCCAGCAGCCCCACAGGGGTCTATGGCTACACCTTC
v_gene: TRBV2; j_gene: TRBJ2-1; d_gene: TRBD2; abundance: -; CDR3aa: CASSPGLGSYNEQFF; CDR3nt: TGTGCCAGCAGTCCGGGACTAGGTTCCTACAATGAGCAGTTCTTC
v_gene: TRBV21-1; j_gene: TRBJ1-4; d_gene: -; abundance: -; CDR3aa: CASSINRDRESANEKLFF; CDR3nt: TGTGCCAGCAGCATTAACAGGGACAGGGAATCGGCTAATGAAAAACTGTTTTTT
v_gene: TRBV19; j_gene: TRBJ1-1; d_gene: -; abundance: -; CDR3aa: CASSWGVGTEAFF; CDR3nt: TGTGCCAGTAGCTGGGGCGTTGGAACTGAAGCTTTCTTT
v_gene: TRBV7-2; j_gene: TRBJ1-1; d_gene: -; abundance: -; CDR3aa: CASRLAFMNTEAFF; CDR3nt: TGTGCCAGCAGATTGGCCTTTATGAACACTGAAGCTTTCTTT
v_gene: TRBV6-6; j_gene: TRBJ2-2; d_gene: -; abundance: -; CDR3aa: CASRLGADANTGELFF; CDR3nt: TGTGCCAGCCGCCTGGGGGCCGACGCGAACACCGGGGAGCTGTTTTTT
v_gene: TRBV4-3; j_gene: TRBJ1-2; d_gene: -; abundance: -; CDR3aa: CASSQEGRGAGNYGYTF; CDR3nt: TGCGCCAGCAGCCAAGAGGGGCGGGGGGCAGGCAACTATGGCTACACCTTC
v_gene: TRBV20-1; j_gene: TRBJ2-1; d_gene: -; abundance: -; CDR3aa: CSASDYLGSYNEQFF; CDR3nt: TGCAGTGCTAGTGACTACCTCGGCTCCTACAATGAGCAGTTCTTC
v_gene: TRBV5-5; j_gene: TRBJ2-3; d_gene: TRBD2; abundance: -; CDR3aa: CASSWGREGDTQYF; CDR3nt: TGTGCCAGCAGCTGGGGGAGGGAGGGAGATACGCAGTATTTT
v_gene: TRBV28; j_gene: TRBJ1-4; d_gene: -; abundance: -; CDR3aa: CASTQGWAGEKLFF; CDR3nt: TGTGCCAGCACCCAGGGGTGGGCTGGTGAAAAACTGTTTTTT
v_gene: TRBV6-5; j_gene: TRBJ1-4; d_gene: TRBD1; abundance: -; CDR3aa: CASIPTTGTVAF; CDR3nt: TGTGCCAGCATCCCAACCACCGGGACAGTCGCTTTT
v_gene: TRBV6-5; j_gene: TRBJ1-6; d_gene: -; abundance: -; CDR3aa: CASRAVSSYNSPLHF; CDR3nt: TGTGCCAGCAGGGCTGTCAGCTCCTATAATTCACCCCTCCACTTT
v_gene: TRBV4-1; j_gene: TRBJ2-7; d_gene: TRBD1; abundance: -; CDR3aa: CASSQVPGTGVYEQYF; CDR3nt: TGCGCCAGCAGCCAAGTCCCCGGGACAGGAGTCTACGAGCAGTACTTC